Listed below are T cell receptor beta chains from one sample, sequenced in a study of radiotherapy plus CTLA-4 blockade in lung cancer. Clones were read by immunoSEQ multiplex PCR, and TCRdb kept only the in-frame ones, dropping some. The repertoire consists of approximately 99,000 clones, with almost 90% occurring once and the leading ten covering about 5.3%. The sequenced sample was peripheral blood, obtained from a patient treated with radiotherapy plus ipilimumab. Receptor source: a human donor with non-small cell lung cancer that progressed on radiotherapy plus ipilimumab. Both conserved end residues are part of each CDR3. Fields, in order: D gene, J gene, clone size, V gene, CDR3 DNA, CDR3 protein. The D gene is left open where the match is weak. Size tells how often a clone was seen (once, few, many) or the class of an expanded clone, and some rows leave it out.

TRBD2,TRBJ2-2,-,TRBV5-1,TGCGCCAGCAGCTTGGTAGCGGGAGCCTCCGGGGAGCTGTTTTTT,CASSLVAGASGELFF
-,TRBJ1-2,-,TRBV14,TGTGCCAGCAGCCAATCCAGGGCCAGAGGCTACACCTTC,CASSQSRARGYTF
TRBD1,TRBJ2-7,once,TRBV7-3,TGTGCCAGCAGCCCCGGACAGGGGTACGAGCAGTACTTC,CASSPGQGYEQYF
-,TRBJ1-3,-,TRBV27,TGTGCCAGCAGTCCCCGACAGGACCCCTCTGGAAACACCATATATTTT,CASSPRQDPSGNTIYF
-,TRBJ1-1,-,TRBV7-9,TGTGCCAGCAGCTTAGCGGTGGGGGGCACTGAAGCTTTCTTT,CASSLAVGGTEAFF
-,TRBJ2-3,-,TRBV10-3,TGTGCCATCAGTCCTAGACCCCCGGATACGCAGTATTTT,CAISPRPPDTQYF
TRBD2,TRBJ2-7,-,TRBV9,TGTGCCAGCAGCCCCCGTCCGGCGGGAGTTTTGTCCGAGCAGTACTTC,CASSPRPAGVLSEQYF
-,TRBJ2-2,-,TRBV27,TGTGCCAGCAGGAACCATGTAGCTGCCGGGGAGCTGTTTTTT,CASRNHVAAGELFF
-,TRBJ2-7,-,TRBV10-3,TGTGCCATCAGTCGACAAGGAACAACCTACGAGCAGTACTTC,CAISRQGTTYEQYF
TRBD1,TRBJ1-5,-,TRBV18,TGTGCCAGCTTACAGGGGGAGAATCAGCCCCAGCATTTT,CASLQGENQPQHF
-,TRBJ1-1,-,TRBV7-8,TGTGCCAGCAGCAGATTTAACACTGAAGCTTTCTTT,CASSRFNTEAFF
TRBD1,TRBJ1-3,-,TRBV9,TGTGCCAGCAGTTTAGGACAGGGATCCTCTGGAAACACCATATATTTT,CASSLGQGSSGNTIYF
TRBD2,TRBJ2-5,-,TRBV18,TGTGCCAGCTCACAAGCGGGAGGGCCGGGAGAGACCCAGTACTTC,CASSQAGGPGETQYF
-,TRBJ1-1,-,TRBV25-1,TGTGCCAGCAGTGAATGGGGAAGTATTGAAGCTTTCTTT,CASSEWGSIEAFF
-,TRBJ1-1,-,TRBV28,TGTGCCAGCAGTACGCGGTATGAAGCTTTCTTT,CASSTRYEAFF
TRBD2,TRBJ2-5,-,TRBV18,TGTGCCAGCTCAAGTCTAGCGGGTGAGGAGACCCAGTACTTC,CASSSLAGEETQYF
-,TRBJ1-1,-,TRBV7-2,TGTGCCAGCAGCACCCGGACGTTCGGCACTGAAGCTTTCTTT,CASSTRTFGTEAFF
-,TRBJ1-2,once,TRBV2,TGTGCCAGCAGAGGGGCGGGGTATGGCTACACCTTC,CASRGAGYGYTF
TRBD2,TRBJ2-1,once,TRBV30,TGTGCCTGGGGTAGCGGGAGCGGCTTCAGGGAGCAGTTCTTC,CAWGSGSGFREQFF
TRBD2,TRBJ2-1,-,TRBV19,TGTGCCAGTAGTAAGGCGGGACTAGCGGGAAGCTCCTACAATGAGCAGTTCTTC,CASSKAGLAGSSYNEQFF
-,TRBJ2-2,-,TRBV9,TGTGCCAGCAGCGTAGATGTGACTACGATAAGGGAGCTGTTTTTT,CASSVDVTTIRELFF
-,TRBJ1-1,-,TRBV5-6,TGTGCCAGCAGCCCGGCTCCCCGAGACCCTGAAGCTTTCTTT,CASSPAPRDPEAFF
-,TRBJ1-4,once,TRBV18,TGTGCCAGCTCACCACGCCCCACAGCAACTAATGAAAAACTGTTTTTT,CASSPRPTATNEKLFF
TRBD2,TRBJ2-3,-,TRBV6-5,TGTGCCAGCACCCAACCGGGAGGGCCGAAAGATACGCAGTATTTT,CASTQPGGPKDTQYF
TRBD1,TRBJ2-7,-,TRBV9,TGTGCCAGCGCCGCCGGGACAGGGACCCCCTACGAGCAGTACTTC,CASAAGTGTPYEQYF
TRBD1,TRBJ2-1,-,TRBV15,TGTGCCACCAGCACCCGACAGGGGCCTCCCCGTCTGTTCTTC,CATSTRQGPPRLFF
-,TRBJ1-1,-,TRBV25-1,TGTGCCAGCAGGCCCACAATAGGCACGGGGTACACTGAAGCTTTCTTT,CASRPTIGTGYTEAFF
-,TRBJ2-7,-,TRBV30,TGTGCCTGGAGTGCGGGACCTTACGAGCAGTACTTC,CAWSAGPYEQYF
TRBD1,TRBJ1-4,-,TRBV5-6,TGTGCCAGCAGCTTGAGGGCAGGGGGCGACGATAATGAAAAACTGTTTTTT,CASSLRAGGDDNEKLFF
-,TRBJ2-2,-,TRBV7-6,TGTGCCGTCGAGGGGGGGGGCGAAGCCCTAGGGGAGCTGTTTTTT,CAVEGGGEALGELFF
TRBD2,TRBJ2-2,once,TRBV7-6,TGTGCCAGCAGCTTATCTAGCGGGATCAGCACCGGGGAGCTGTTTTTT,CASSLSSGISTGELFF
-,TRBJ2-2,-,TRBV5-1,TGCGCCAGCAGCTTGGCCCAGGGGGGTACCGGGGAGCTGTTTTTT,CASSLAQGGTGELFF
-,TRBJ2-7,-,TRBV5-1,TGCGCCAGCAGCTTGGAACAGGGGAGGTACGAGCAGTACTTC,CASSLEQGRYEQYF
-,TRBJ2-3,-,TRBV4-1,TGCGCCAGCAGCAAGGGGGAACGGCCTGGAGATACGCAGTATTTT,CASSKGERPGDTQYF
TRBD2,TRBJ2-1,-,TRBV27,TGTGCCAGCAGTTCCTCCGGGACTAGAAGCTATGAGCAGTTCTTC,CASSSSGTRSYEQFF
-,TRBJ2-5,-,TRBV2,TGTGCCAGCAGCCCGGCGGCGGGCGCTTACCAAGAGACCCAGTACTTC,CASSPAAGAYQETQYF
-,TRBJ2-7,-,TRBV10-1,TGCGCCAGCAGTGAGTCTCCTAATTACGAGCAGTACTTC,CASSESPNYEQYF
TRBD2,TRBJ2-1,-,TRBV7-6,TGTGCCAGCAGGGGGGGGAGCAACAATGAGCAGTTCTTC,CASRGGSNNEQFF
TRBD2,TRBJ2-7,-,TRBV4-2,TGTGCCAGCAGCCACCCCCTAGCGGCGGGGTACGAGCAGTACTTC,CASSHPLAAGYEQYF
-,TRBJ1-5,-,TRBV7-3,TGTGCCAGCAGCATCCCCGACAGGAGGGGGAATCAGCCCCAGCATTTT,CASSIPDRRGNQPQHF
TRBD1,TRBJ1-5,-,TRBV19,TGTGCCAGTAGTCTCCGGACAGGAAGGATTGATCAGCCCCAGCATTTT,CASSLRTGRIDQPQHF
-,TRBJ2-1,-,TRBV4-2,TGTGCCAGCAGTCGAGTCCTAGCAACCTCAGGGAGCTCCTACAATGAGCAGTTCTTC,CASSRVLATSGSSYNEQFF
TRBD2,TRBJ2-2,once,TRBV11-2,TGTGCCAGCAGCTTCCTAGCGGGCCCGAACACCGGGGAGCTGTTTTTT,CASSFLAGPNTGELFF
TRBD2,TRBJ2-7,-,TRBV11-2,TGTGCCAGCAGCGGAAGCGGGAGGGTGGTGGAGCAGTACTTC,CASSGSGRVVEQYF
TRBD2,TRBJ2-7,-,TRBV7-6,TGTGCCAGCAGCCGCACTAGCGGGAGCCTGGGTGAGCAGTACTTC,CASSRTSGSLGEQYF
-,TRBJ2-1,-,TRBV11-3,TGTGCCAGCAGCTTCCGGGGTAATGAGCAGTTCTTC,CASSFRGNEQFF
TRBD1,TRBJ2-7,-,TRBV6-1,TGTGCCAGCAGTGCAGGACAGGGAAGGGGATACGAGCAGTACTTC,CASSAGQGRGYEQYF
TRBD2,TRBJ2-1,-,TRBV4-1,TGCGCCAGCAGCCAACAGGGACTAGCGGAGTACAATGAGCAGTTCTTC,CASSQQGLAEYNEQFF
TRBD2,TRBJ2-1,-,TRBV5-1,TGCGCCAGCAGTAATGAAGCGGGAGCCTCAAATGAGCAGTTCTTC,CASSNEAGASNEQFF
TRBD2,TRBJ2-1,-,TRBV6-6,TGTGCCAGCGGACCGGGGGGGTTTAACAATGAGCAGTTCTTC,CASGPGGFNNEQFF
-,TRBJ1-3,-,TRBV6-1,TGTGCCAGCAGTGCAACTACGGTTGGAGGAAACACCATATATTTT,CASSATTVGGNTIYF
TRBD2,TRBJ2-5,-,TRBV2,TGTGCCAGCAGTGTGGGACTAGCGGGGGGCCAAGAGACCCAGTACTTC,CASSVGLAGGQETQYF
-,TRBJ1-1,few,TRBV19,TGTGCCAGTAGTATTTCCAGCCGCACTGAAGCTTTCTTT,CASSISSRTEAFF